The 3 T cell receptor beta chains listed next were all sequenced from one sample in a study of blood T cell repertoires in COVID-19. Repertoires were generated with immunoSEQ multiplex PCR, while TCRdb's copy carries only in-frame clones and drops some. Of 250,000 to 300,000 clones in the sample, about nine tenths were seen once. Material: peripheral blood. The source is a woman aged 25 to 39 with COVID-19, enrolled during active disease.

CDR3 protein: CASSQEPGLVSYEQYF. For the CDR3, the DNA is TGTGCCAGCAGCCAAGAGCCGGGACTAGTATCCTACGAGCAGTACTTC. The chain recombines TRBV4-2 with TRBJ2-7; TRBD2 matches at 8 bases. CDR1 LGHNA and CDR2 YNFKEQ come from the germline V gene. The length of the CDR3 is 16 residues. The V and J ends lost 0 bases and 1 base, in that order; junction bases with no gene match: 5.

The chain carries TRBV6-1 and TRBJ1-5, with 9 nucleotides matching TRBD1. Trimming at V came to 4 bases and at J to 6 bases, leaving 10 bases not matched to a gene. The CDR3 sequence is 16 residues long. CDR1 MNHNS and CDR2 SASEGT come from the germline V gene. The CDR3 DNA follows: TGTGCCAGCAGTGCGTCCGGGACAGGGTCTTTTCAGCCCCAGCATTTT. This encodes CASSASGTGSFQPQHF.

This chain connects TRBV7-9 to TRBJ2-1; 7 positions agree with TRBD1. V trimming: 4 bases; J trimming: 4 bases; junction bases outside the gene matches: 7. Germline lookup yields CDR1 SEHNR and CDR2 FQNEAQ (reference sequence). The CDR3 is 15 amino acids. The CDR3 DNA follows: TGTGCCAGCAGCTCAGAGGACAGGTTTTACAATGAGCAGTTCTTC. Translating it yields CASSSEDRFYNEQFF.